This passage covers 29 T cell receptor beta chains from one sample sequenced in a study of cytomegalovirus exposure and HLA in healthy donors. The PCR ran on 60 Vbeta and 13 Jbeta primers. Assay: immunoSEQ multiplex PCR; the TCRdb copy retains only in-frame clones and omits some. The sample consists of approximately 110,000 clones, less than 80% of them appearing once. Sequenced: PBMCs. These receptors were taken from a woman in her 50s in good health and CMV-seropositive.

CDR3 DNA sequence: TGCGCCAGCACTGACAGGGGGCGGAATAATGAAAAACTGTTTTTT. Translated, it gives CASTDRGRNNEKLFF. The chain uses TRBV5-1 and TRBJ1-4; 10 nucleotides align to TRBD1. CDR3 length equals 15 residues. The V gene end was trimmed by 6 bases and the J gene end by 4 bases; junction bases not matched to a gene: 6. The germline CDR1 and CDR2 sequences are SGHRS and YFSETQ.

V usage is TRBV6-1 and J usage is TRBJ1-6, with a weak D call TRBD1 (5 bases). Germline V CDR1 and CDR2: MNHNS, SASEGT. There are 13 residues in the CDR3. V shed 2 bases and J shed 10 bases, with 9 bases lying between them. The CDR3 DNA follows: TGTGCCAGCAGTGAACAGGGTGGCTCACCCCTCCACTTT. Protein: CASSEQGGSPLHF.

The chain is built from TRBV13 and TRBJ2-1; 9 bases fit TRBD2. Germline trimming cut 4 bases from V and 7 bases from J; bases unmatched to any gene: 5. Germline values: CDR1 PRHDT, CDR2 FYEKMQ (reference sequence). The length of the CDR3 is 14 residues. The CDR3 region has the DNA TGTGCCAGCAGCTCCCAGCGGGAGGCTAATGAGCAGTTCTTC. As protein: CASSSQREANEQFF. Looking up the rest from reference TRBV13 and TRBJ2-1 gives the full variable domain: AAGVIQSPRHLIKEKRETATLKCYPIPRHDTVYWYQQGPGQDPQFLISFYEKMQSDKGSIPDRFSAQQFSDYHSELNMSSLELGDSALYFCASSSQREANEQFFGPGTRLTVL.

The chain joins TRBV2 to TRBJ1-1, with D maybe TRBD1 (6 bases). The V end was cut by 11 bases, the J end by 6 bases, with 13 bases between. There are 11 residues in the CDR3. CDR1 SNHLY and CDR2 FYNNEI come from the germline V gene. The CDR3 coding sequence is TGTGCCGGCCGGGAGGGGGCTGAAGCTTTCTTT. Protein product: CAGREGAEAFF.

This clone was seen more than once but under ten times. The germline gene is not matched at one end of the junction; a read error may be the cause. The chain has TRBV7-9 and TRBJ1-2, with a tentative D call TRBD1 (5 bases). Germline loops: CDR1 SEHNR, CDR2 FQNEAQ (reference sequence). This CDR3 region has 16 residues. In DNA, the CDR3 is TGTTCCAGCAGCTTAAAGGCGGGACCCGCTAACTATGGCTACACCTTC. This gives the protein CSSSLKAGPANYGYTF.

In DNA, the CDR3 is TGTGCCAGCAGTTTCCTTCAGGGTTGGGGGGCCAACGTCCTGACTTTC. Protein product: CASSFLQGWGANVLTF. The chain has TRBV27 and TRBJ2-6; weak D call: TRBD1 (5 bases). V lost 3 bases and J lost 4, with 13 bases in between. The CDR3 has 16 amino acids. Germline V gene lookup returns CDR1 MNHEY and CDR2 SMNVEV (reference sequence).

In nucleotides, the CDR3 is TGTGCCAGCAGCTTGCCTCTAGCGGGGGGCACAGATACGCAGTATTTT. Its translation is CASSLPLAGGTDTQYF. This chain uses TRBV5-4 with TRBJ2-3; TRBD2 matches 10 bases. Germline V lookup: CDR1 SGHNT, CDR2 YYREEE (reference sequence). This CDR3 has 16 residues. Losses at the gene ends were 1 base for V and 1 base for J; bases not matched to a gene: 3.

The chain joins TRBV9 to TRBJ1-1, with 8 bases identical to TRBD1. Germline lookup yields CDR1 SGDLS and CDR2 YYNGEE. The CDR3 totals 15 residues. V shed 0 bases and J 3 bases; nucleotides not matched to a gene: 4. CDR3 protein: CASSVDGQGYTEAFF. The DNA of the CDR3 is TGTGCCAGCAGCGTAGATGGACAGGGATACACTGAAGCTTTCTTT. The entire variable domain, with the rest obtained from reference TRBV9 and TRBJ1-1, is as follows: DSGVTQTPKHLITATGQRVTLRCSPRSGDLSVYWYQQSLDQGLQFLIQYYNGEERAKGNILERFSAQQFPDLHSELNLSSLELGDSALYFCASSVDGQGYTEAFFGQGTRLTVV.

In nucleotides, the CDR3 is TGTGCCAGCAGTATCCAAAGGACAGGGGAAGGCTACACCTTC. Protein sequence: CASSIQRTGEGYTF. The genes are TRBV28 and TRBJ1-2; 9 bases align to TRBD1. Germline V gives CDR1 MDHEN, CDR2 SYDVKM. J was trimmed by 8 bases and V by 5 bases; bases with no gene match: 9. This CDR3 contains 14 residues.

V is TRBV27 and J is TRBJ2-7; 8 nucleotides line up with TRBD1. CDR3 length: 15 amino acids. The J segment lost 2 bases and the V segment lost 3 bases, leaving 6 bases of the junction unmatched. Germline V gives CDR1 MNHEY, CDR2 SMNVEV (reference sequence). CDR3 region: CASSLGDRIAYEQYF. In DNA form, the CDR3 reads TGTGCCAGCAGTTTGGGGGACAGGATTGCCTACGAGCAGTACTTC.

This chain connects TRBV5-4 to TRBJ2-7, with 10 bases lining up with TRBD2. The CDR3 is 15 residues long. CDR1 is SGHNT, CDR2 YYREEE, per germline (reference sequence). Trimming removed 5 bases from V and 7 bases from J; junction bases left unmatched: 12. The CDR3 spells CASRKSGGASGEQYF. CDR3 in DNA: TGTGCCAGCAGGAAAAGCGGGGGGGCATCTGGTGAGCAGTACTTC.

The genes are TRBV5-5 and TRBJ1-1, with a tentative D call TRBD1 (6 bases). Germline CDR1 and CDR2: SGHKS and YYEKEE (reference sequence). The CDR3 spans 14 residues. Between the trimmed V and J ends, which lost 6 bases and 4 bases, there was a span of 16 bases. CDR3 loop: CASTTTPDSTEAFF. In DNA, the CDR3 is TGTGCCAGCACCACCACCCCGGACAGCACTGAAGCTTTCTTT.

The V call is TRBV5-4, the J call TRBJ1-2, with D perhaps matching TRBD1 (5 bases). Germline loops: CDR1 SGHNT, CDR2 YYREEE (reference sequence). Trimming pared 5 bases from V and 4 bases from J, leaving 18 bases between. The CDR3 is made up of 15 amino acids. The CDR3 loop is CASRGPGEEVYGYTF. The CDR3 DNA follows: TGTGCCAGCAGAGGACCGGGGGAAGAGGTCTATGGCTACACCTTC. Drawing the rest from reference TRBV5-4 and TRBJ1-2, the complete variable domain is ETGVTQSPTHLIKTRGQQVTLRCSSQSGHNTVSWYQQALGQGPQFIFQYYREEENGRGNFPPRFSGLQFPNYSSELNVNALELDDSALYLCASRGPGEEVYGYTFGSGTRLTVV.

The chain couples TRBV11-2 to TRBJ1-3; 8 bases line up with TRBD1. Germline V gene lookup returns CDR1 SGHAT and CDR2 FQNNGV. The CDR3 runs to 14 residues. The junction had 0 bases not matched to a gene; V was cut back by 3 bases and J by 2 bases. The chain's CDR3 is CASSLTGAGNTIYF. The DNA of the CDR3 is TGTGCCAGCAGCTTGACAGGGGCTGGAAACACCATATATTTT.

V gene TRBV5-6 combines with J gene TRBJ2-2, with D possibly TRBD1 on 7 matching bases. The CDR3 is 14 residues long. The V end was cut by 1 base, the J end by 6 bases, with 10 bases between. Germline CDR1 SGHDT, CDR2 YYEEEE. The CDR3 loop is CASSLTGEAGELFF. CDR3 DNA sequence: TGTGCCAGCAGCTTGACAGGGGAGGCCGGGGAGCTGTTTTTT.

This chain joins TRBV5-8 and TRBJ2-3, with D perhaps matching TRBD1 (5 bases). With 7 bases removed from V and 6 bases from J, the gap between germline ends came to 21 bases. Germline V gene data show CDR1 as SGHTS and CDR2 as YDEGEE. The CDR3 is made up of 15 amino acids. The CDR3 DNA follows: TGTGCCAGCCGGCTGACAGTAGGCCTTTCCGATACGCAGTATTTT. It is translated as CASRLTVGLSDTQYF.

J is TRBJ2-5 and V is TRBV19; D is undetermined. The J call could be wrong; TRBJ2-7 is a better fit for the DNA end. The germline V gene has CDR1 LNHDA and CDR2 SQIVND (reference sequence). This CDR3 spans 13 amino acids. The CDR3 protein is CATPRRISYEQYF. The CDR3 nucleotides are TGTGCCACCCCCCGGCGGATATCCTACGAGCAGTACTTC.

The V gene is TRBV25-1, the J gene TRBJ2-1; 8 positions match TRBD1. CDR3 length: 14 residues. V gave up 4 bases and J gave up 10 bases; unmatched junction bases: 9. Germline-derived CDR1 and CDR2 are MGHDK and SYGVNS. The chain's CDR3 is CASSAGQAIGEQFF. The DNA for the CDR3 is TGTGCCAGCAGTGCGGGACAGGCCATAGGGGAGCAGTTCTTC.

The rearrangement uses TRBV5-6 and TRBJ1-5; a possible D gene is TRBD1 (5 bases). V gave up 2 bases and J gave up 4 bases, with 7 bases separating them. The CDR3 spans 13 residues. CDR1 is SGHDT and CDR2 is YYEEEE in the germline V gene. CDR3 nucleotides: TGTGCCAGCAGCTTCGACAGAAATCAGCCCCAGCATTTT. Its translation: CASSFDRNQPQHF. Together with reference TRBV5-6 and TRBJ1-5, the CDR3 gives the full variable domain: DAGVTQSPTHLIKTRGQQVTLRCSPKSGHDTVSWYQQALGQGPQFIFQYYEEEERQRGNFPDRFSGHQFPNYSSELNVNALLLGDSALYLCASSFDRNQPQHFGDGTRLSIL.

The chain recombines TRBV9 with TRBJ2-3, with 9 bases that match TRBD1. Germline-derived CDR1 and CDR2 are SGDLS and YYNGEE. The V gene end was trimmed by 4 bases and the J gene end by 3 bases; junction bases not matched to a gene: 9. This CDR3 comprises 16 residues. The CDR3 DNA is TGTGCCAGCAGCCCTCGGGACAGGGATGCGACAGATACGCAGTATTTT. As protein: CASSPRDRDATDTQYF.

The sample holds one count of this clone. The CDR3 sequence is CASSFTGGSGYTF. DNA of the CDR3: TGTGCCAGCAGTTTTACAGGGGGCAGTGGCTACACCTTC. The V call is TRBV2, the J call TRBJ1-2, with 9 bases matching TRBD1. V lost 5 bases to trimming and J lost 7 bases; unmatched junction nucleotides: 5. From germline, CDR1 is SNHLY and CDR2 FYNNEI. The CDR3 consists of 13 residues.

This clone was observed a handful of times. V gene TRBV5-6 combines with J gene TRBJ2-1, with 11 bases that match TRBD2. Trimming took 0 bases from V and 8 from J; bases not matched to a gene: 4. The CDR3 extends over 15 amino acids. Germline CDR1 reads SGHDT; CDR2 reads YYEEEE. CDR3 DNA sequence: TGTGCCAGCAGCTTGGTAGCGGGGGGGCGGCATGAGCAGTTCTTC. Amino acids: CASSLVAGGRHEQFF.

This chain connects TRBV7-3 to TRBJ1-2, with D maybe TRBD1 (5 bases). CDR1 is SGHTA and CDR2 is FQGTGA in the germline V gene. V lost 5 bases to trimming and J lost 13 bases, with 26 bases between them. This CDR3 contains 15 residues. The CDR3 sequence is CASSPNGEPGDLVTF. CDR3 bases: TGTGCCAGCAGCCCCAATGGAGAGCCGGGGGATTTGGTCACCTTC.

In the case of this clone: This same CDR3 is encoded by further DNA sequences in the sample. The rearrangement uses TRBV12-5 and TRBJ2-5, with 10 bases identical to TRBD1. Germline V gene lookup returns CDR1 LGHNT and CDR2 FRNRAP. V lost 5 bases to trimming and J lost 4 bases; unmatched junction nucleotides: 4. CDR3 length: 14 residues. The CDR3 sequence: CASGPTGGGETQYF. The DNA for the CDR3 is TGTGCTAGTGGTCCGACAGGGGGCGGAGAGACCCAGTACTTC.

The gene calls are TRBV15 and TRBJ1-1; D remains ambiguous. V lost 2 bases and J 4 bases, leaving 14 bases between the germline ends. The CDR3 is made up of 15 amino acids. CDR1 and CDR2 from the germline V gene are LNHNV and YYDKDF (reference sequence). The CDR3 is CATSRSDATGTEAFF. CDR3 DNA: TGTGCCACCAGCAGATCCGACGCAACGGGCACTGAAGCTTTCTTT. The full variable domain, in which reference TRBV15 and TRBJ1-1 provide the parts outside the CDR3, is DAMVIQNPRYQVTQFGKPVTLSCSQTLNHNVMYWYQQKSSQAPKLLFHYYDKDFNNEADTPDNFQSRRPNTSFCFLDIRSPGLGDTAMYLCATSRSDATGTEAFFGQGTRLTVV.

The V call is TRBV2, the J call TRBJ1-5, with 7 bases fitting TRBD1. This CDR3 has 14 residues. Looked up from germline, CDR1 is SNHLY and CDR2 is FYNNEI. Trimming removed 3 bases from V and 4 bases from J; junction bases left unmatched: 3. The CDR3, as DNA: TGTGCCAGCAGTGAGACAGGGCGTAATCAGCCCCAGCATTTT. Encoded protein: CASSETGRNQPQHF.

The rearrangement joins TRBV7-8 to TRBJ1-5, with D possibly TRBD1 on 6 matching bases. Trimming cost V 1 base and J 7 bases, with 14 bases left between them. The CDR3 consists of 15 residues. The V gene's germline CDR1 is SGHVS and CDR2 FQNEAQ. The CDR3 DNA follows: TGTGCCAGCAGCTTAGAGGGCAGGGGCGGACAGCCCCAGCATTTT. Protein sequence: CASSLEGRGGQPQHF.

CDR3: CASSLWDRGETQYF. CDR3 DNA: TGTGCCAGCAGCTTATGGGACAGGGGAGAGACCCAGTACTTC. The chain links TRBV7-9 to TRBJ2-5, with TRBD1 matching over 10 bases. CDR1 and CDR2 from the germline V gene are SEHNR and FQNEAQ (reference sequence). The CDR3 extends over 14 amino acids. Germline trimming cut 2 bases from V and 4 bases from J; bases unmatched to any gene: 1.

As DNA, the CDR3 is TGTGCCAGCAGTGAGGTAGCGGGGAACCAAGAGACCCAGTACTTC. This codes for CASSEVAGNQETQYF. This chain uses TRBV25-1 with TRBJ2-5, with 8 bases matching TRBD2. This CDR3 spans 15 amino acids. V was clipped by 3 bases and J by 0 bases; unmatched bases: 3. Per the germline V gene, CDR1 is MGHDK and CDR2 is SYGVNS.